The 18 T cell receptor beta chains reported below all come from one sample, sequenced in a study of patients and donors after allogeneic stem cell transplantation. A single record per CDR3 protein comes from TCRdb applying MiXCR to the RT-PCR reads. The sample lists approximately 140,000 distinct CDR3 sequences; over 35% were seen once. The sequencing input was blood, either unsorted or a sorted T cell fraction (not recorded which). All receptors come from a human donor who was either an allogeneic HSCT recipient or a stem cell or donor lymphocyte infusion donor (not recorded which). It is not recorded whose cells these are; they may come from a transplant donor.

The V call is TRBV5-1, the J call TRBJ2-7, with D unclear. This CDR3 is 11 amino acids long. CDR1 and CDR2 from the germline V gene are SGHRS and YFSETQ. Trimming removed 4 bases at V and 0 bases at J, with 2 bases between. Here the CDR3 DNA reads TGCGCCAGCAGCACCTCCTACGAGCAGTACGTC. Its protein product is CASSTSYEQYV.

The gene calls are TRBV7-3 and TRBJ1-6, with a possible D match to TRBD1 (5 bases). V lost 6 bases to trimming and J lost 7 bases, with 10 bases between them. Germline values: CDR1 SGHTA, CDR2 FQGTGA. The CDR3 has 13 amino acids. CDR3 sequence reads: CASSSGTNSPLHF. Written as DNA, the CDR3 is TGTGCCAGCAGTTCGGGGACGAATTCACCCCTCCACTTT.

This clonotype was detected a few times. The chain is built from TRBV14 and TRBJ1-1, with no clear D. Looked up from germline, CDR1 is SGHDN and CDR2 is FVKESK. This CDR3 has 15 residues. Trimming stripped 7 bases from V and 3 bases from J, with 18 bases between. The CDR3 here is CASTPYLGLDTEAFF. The CDR3 region has the DNA TGTGCCAGCACCCCATACCTCGGATTGGACACTGAAGCTTTCTTT.

The chain employs TRBV7-2 and TRBJ2-2; the match to TRBD1 covers 7 bases. Germline CDR1 is SGHTA and CDR2 is FQGNSA. The CDR3 covers 14 residues. Trimming removed 4 bases from V and 3 bases from J; junction bases left unmatched: 2. The CDR3 spells CASSSGQYTGELFF. CDR3 DNA: TGTGCCAGCAGCTCGGGACAGTACACCGGGGAGCTGTTTTTT.

The chain recombines TRBV10-3 with TRBJ2-7; D is unresolved. Trimming took 3 bases from V and 2 from J, leaving 11 bases between them. The CDR3 covers 14 residues. CDR1 is ENHRY, CDR2 SYGVKD, per germline. CDR3 sequence: CAISDQWLPYEQYF. CDR3 coding DNA: TGTGCCATCAGTGATCAGTGGCTCCCCTACGAGCAGTACTTC.

A few counts support this clonotype. The chain recombines TRBV6-5 with TRBJ1-2; D possibly corresponds to TRBD1 (5 bases). The germline V gene encodes CDR1 MNHEY and CDR2 SVGAGI. Between the trimmed V and J ends, which lost 8 bases and 6 bases, there was a span of 13 bases. CDR3 length: 12 residues. The CDR3 DNA reads TGTGCCAGCGCGGGGCTGGGCCATGGCTACACCTTC. This sequence encodes CASAGLGHGYTF.

This chain connects TRBV5-5 to TRBJ1-5; the D gene is possibly TRBD1 (6 bases). CDR3 length: 16 residues. The germline V and J ends were trimmed by 2 bases and 1 base, with 13 bases remaining between them. From germline, CDR1 is SGHKS and CDR2 YYEKEE (reference sequence). The CDR3 region is CASSFTGRGSNQPQHF. CDR3 DNA sequence: TGTGCCAGCAGCTTTACAGGGCGGGGAAGCAATCAGCCCCAGCATTTT.

This clonotype occurred a few times. J is TRBJ1-6 and V is TRBV6-1; 7 nucleotides agree with TRBD1. Looked up from germline, CDR1 is MNHNS and CDR2 is SASEGT. The CDR3 length is 14 residues. Unmatched junction bases numbered 8, after V lost 8 bases and J lost 7 bases. In nucleotides, the CDR3 is TGTGCCAGCGAGCGGGACAGCAACAATTCACCCCTCCACTTT. Its protein is CASERDSNNSPLHF.

The chain couples TRBV7-3 to TRBJ2-1; D possibly uses TRBD1 or TRBD2 (6 bases each). The germline CDR1 and CDR2 sequences are SGHTA and FQGTGA. Trimming took 5 bases from V and 4 from J, leaving 18 bases between them. The CDR3 length is 16 residues. DNA of the CDR3: TGTGCCAGCAGCACTAGCCCAGGGGCGGCTTACAATGAGCAGTTCTTC. Its protein is CASSTSPGAAYNEQFF. The full variable domain, with the rest looked up from reference TRBV7-3 and TRBJ2-1, is GAGVSQTPSNKVTEKGKYVELRCDPISGHTALYWYRQSLGQGPEFLIYFQGTGAADDSGLPNDRFFAVRPEGSVSTLKIQRTERGDSAVYLCASSTSPGAAYNEQFFGPGTRLTVL.

The J gene is TRBJ1-1, the V gene TRBV3-1; 7 bases line up with TRBD1. The CDR3 is made up of 14 amino acids. Germline V gives CDR1 LGHDT, CDR2 YNNKEL (reference sequence). V was clipped by 4 bases and J by 3 bases; unmatched bases: 5. This CDR3 is CASSLRGMYTEAFF. Here the CDR3 DNA reads TGTGCCAGCAGCCTCAGGGGGATGTACACTGAAGCTTTCTTT.

This chain joins TRBV27 and TRBJ1-2; no firm D call. Germline values: CDR1 MNHEY, CDR2 SMNVEV (reference sequence). This CDR3 comprises 15 residues. The V and J ends lost 2 bases and 3 bases respectively, with 13 bases between them. This CDR3 reads CASSLTDTGYYGYTF. CDR3 nucleotides: TGTGCCAGCAGTTTAACGGATACGGGGTACTATGGCTACACCTTC.

The V call is TRBV25-1, the J call TRBJ1-2, with 7 bases identical to TRBD1. CDR3 length: 14 amino acids. J was trimmed by 8 bases and V by 6 bases; bases with no gene match: 12. CDR1 and CDR2 (germline): MGHDK, SYGVNS. The CDR3 region is CASSPLQGSGGYTF. For the CDR3, the DNA is TGTGCCAGCAGCCCCCTACAGGGGTCGGGAGGCTACACCTTC.

This clonotype appeared a few times. V gene TRBV5-1 combines with J gene TRBJ1-4; 7 bases match TRBD1. The CDR3 loop spans 15 amino acids. CDR1 is SGHRS and CDR2 is YFSETQ in the germline V gene. Trimming cost V 2 bases and J 4 bases; bases outside gene matches: 5. The CDR3 nucleotides are TGCGCCAGCAGCTTTACTGACAGGGATAATGAAAAACTGTTTTTT. Its translation is CASSFTDRDNEKLFF.

This clonotype was observed a few times. V gene TRBV7-2 combines with J gene TRBJ1-5; D is perhaps TRBD1 (6 bases). Per the germline V gene, CDR1 is SGHTA and CDR2 is FQGNSA. This CDR3 has 16 residues. The V and J ends lost 2 bases and 4 bases respectively, with 15 bases between them. Here the CDR3 reads CASSLRWGLHNQPQHF. The CDR3 region has the DNA TGTGCCAGCAGCTTAAGGTGGGGGCTTCATAATCAGCCCCAGCATTTT.

The rearrangement uses TRBV6-5 and TRBJ2-2, with D tentatively TRBD2 (6 bases). CDR1 is MNHEY and CDR2 is SVGAGI in the germline V gene. This CDR3 has 16 amino acids. V was trimmed by 6 bases and J by 3 bases, leaving 17 bases between them. The CDR3 DNA follows: TGTGCCAGCAGCGCCCAGCGAGGGAGGTACACCGGGGAGCTGTTTTTT. Protein: CASSAQRGRYTGELFF.

The chain carries TRBV20-1 and TRBJ2-1; D is possibly TRBD2 (7 bases). This CDR3 contains 13 residues. The V end lost 7 bases, the J end lost 8 bases, and 18 bases lay between the germline ends. The V gene's germline CDR1 is DFQATT and CDR2 SNEGSKA (reference sequence). CDR3 nucleotides: TGCAGTGGCAAGTGGGGGGGCCCTTATGAGCAGTTCTTC. Translation: CSGKWGGPYEQFF.

This chain uses TRBV6-5 with TRBJ2-5; possibly TRBD1 or TRBD2 for D (6 bases each). Trimming took 2 bases from V and 9 from J, leaving 19 bases between them. Germline V gene sequence: CDR1 MNHEY, CDR2 SVGAGI. The CDR3 runs 15 residues. The CDR3 DNA is TGTGCCAGCAGTTACGAGGGGGGTCCCACCATGGCCCAGTACTTC. Translating it yields CASSYEGGPTMAQYF.

The chain has TRBV25-1 and TRBJ2-1; either TRBD1 or TRBD2 may fit D (5 bases each). Per the germline V gene, CDR1 is MGHDK and CDR2 is SYGVNS. This CDR3 spans 16 amino acids. V lost 2 bases and J 0 bases, leaving 11 bases between the germline ends. CDR3 loop: CASSEGDLRSYNEQFF. In DNA, the CDR3 is TGTGCCAGCAGTGAAGGGGACCTTCGCTCCTACAATGAGCAGTTCTTC.